This record concerns one T cell receptor (beta chain) sequence. These data originate in a study of T cell responses to AZD1222 COVID-19 vaccine. Study summary: Second doses were pooled across both intervals (about 4 or about 12 weeks).

Assay used: immunoSEQ multiplex PCR; TCRdb lists only in-frame clones, some missing. The data show about 120,000 clones, around nine tenths seen once. CDR1 and CDR2 (germline): SGHRS, YFSETQ. The V and J ends lost 9 bases and 0 bases, in that order; junction bases with no gene match: 9. The CDR3 runs to 16 residues. The chain carries TRBV5-1 and TRBJ2-6; TRBD1 matches at 7 bases. The receptor's source is an adult in good health. This sample comprised peripheral blood, obtained on day 0 of AZD1222 vaccination. CDR3 residues: CATTPTGNSGANVLTF. CDR3 nucleotides: TGCGCCACCACACCGACAGGGAACTCTGGGGCCAACGTCCTGACTTTC.